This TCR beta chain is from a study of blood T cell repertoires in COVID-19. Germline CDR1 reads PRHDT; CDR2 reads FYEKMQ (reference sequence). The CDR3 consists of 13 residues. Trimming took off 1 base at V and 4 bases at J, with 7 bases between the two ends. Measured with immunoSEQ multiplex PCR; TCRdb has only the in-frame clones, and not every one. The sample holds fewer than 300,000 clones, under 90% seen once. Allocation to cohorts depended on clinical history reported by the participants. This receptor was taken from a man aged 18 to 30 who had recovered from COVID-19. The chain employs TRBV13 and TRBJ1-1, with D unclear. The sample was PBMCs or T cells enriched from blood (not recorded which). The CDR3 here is CASSLVPRTEAFF. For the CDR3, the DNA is TGTGCCAGCAGCTTAGTTCCCCGCACTGAAGCTTTCTTT.